A single sample gave rise to the 3 T cell receptor beta chains below, sequenced in a study of breast tumors, draining lymph nodes, adjacent tissues. A single record per CDR3 protein comes from TCRdb applying MiXCR to the multiplex PCR reads. Of 21,000 or so distinct CDR3 sequences listed, 40% to 45% were seen once; the top ten hold roughly a quarter. The sequenced sample was breast tumor tissue. Receptors were obtained from a female donor with breast cancer. Some clones in this sample may be carry-over from other donors' samples.

This clonotype was seen ten or more times. V usage is TRBV20-1 and J usage is TRBJ2-1; 10 bases fit TRBD1. This CDR3 contains 15 residues. J gave up 6 bases and V 0 bases, and 5 bases lay outside the gene matches. Germline V CDR1 and CDR2: DFQATT, SNEGSKA (reference sequence). The CDR3 DNA reads TGCAGTGCTAGAGATTATCGGACAGGGGGCAATGAGCAGTTCTTC. Amino acids: CSARDYRTGGNEQFF.

Turning to this clonotype: One end of the junction varies from germline; a read error may be responsible. The chain joins TRBV6-5 to TRBJ2-6; the D is unclear. This CDR3 is built from 16 residues. In germline, CDR1 is MNHEY, CDR2 SVGAGI. Written as DNA, the CDR3 is TGTGCCAGCAGTCACTCGATGTACTCTGGGGCCAACGTCCTGACTTTC. It translates to CASSHSMYSGANVLTF.

As concerns this clonotype: Likely a read error: the CDR3 ends without its conserved phenylalanine or tryptophan. This chain connects TRBV14 to TRBJ2-3, with D tentatively TRBD2 (5 bases). The V gene lost 8 bases and the J gene lost 1 base, with 10 bases spanning the gap. Germline V gives CDR1 SGHDN, CDR2 FVKESK. The CDR3 is 13 residues long. The CDR3 nucleotides read TGTGCCAGCCAGGCGGAGGGCACAGATACGCAGTATTCT. Translated: CASQAEGTDTQYS.